This T cell receptor beta chain was recorded in a study of T cell responses to AZD1222 COVID-19 vaccine. General observations from the study: Close to half of spike-specific TCRs reportedly recognize unmutated variant regions. Among vaccine-associated CD4 TCRs, coverage spanned spike, with dominance at 160-218 and 743-854. A rise in Spike-specific TCR breadth and depth followed two AZD1222 doses. Scientists sampled the repertoires only once the peak T cell response had passed.

This CDR3 contains 16 residues. With 5 bases clipped from V and 4 bases from J, the junction kept 10 bases outside the gene matches. Germline-derived CDR1 and CDR2 are SGHVS and FQNEAQ. Turning to this clone: Its antigen is not identified.

Repertoires were generated with immunoSEQ multiplex PCR, while TCRdb's copy carries only in-frame clones and drops some. The sample comprises roughly 80,000 clones, approximately 85% of which are singletons, and approximately 5.4% rests with the top ten. This chain joins TRBV7-8 and TRBJ1-4, with 7 nucleotides matching TRBD1. The sequencing here drew on peripheral blood, taken on day 0 of MenACWY control vaccination. This receptor was obtained from an adult in good health. The CDR3 sequence is CASSPRQGPNNEKLFF. CDR3 DNA sequence: TGTGCCAGCAGCCCGCGACAGGGACCGAATAATGAAAAACTGTTTTTT.